Listed below are T cell receptor beta chains from one sample, sequenced in a study of OX40 agonist ivuxolimab in advanced cancers. Here immunoSEQ multiplex PCR was the method, and the copy in TCRdb shows in-frame clones only, minus some. The table records 30,000 to 45,000 clones, less than 90% of them present only once. This sample comprised CD4+ or CD8+ T cells sorted from blood, obtained in a trial of the OX40 agonist ivuxolimab. Source of these receptors: an adult with an advanced solid tumor such as melanoma, head and neck, liver or kidney cancer. The CDR3 runs from the conserved cysteine through the conserved F or W. Fields, in order: V gene, D gene, clone size, CDR3 length, J gene, CDR3 protein, CDR3 DNA. The D gene is left open where the match is weak. Clone size appears in some rows only: once, few, many, or a class for an expanded clone.

V: TRBV28; D: .; size: .; length: 14; J: TRBJ2-7; CDR3: CASSFGGALREQYF; DNA: TGTGCCAGCAGTTTTGGGGGGGCGCTTCGCGAGCAGTACTTC
V: TRBV18; D: .; size: .; length: 15; J: TRBJ1-4; CDR3: CASSPPGLTNEKLFF; DNA: TGTGCCAGCTCACCACCTGGACTCACTAATGAAAAACTGTTTTTT
V: TRBV28; D: .; size: few; length: 13; J: TRBJ1-1; CDR3: CASSTIMVTEAFF; DNA: TGTGCCAGCAGTACGATTATGGTCACTGAAGCTTTCTTT
V: TRBV28; D: .; size: .; length: 11; J: TRBJ1-2; CDR3: CAERGAGGYTF; DNA: TGTGCCGAGCGGGGGGCGGGAGGCTACACCTTC
V: TRBV18; D: TRBD1; size: .; length: 14; J: TRBJ1-1; CDR3: CASSLGQGNTEAFF; DNA: TGTGCCAGCTCACTGGGACAGGGGAACACTGAAGCTTTCTTT
V: TRBV28; D: TRBD2; size: .; length: 14; J: TRBJ2-7; CDR3: CASSLSGDNYEQYF; DNA: TGTGCCAGCAGTTTAAGCGGGGATAACTACGAGCAGTACTTC
V: TRBV7-8; D: .; size: .; length: 15; J: TRBJ2-7; CDR3: CASSLLLGSSYEQYF; DNA: TGTGCCAGCAGCTTATTGTTGGGCAGCTCCTACGAGCAGTACTTC
V: TRBV6-6; D: TRBD2; size: .; length: 16; J: TRBJ2-1; CDR3: CASSKLAGGARDEQFF; DNA: TGTGCCAGCAGTAAGCTAGCGGGAGGAGCCAGGGATGAGCAGTTCTTC
V: TRBV6-1; D: .; size: .; length: 12; J: TRBJ1-4; CDR3: CASSEISEKLFF; DNA: TGTGCCAGCAGTGAGATCTCTGAAAAACTGTTTTTT
V: TRBV9; D: TRBD1; size: .; length: 14; J: TRBJ2-7; CDR3: CASSLQGYSYEQYF; DNA: TGTGCCAGCAGCTTACAGGGGTACTCCTACGAGCAGTACTTC
V: TRBV11-3; D: TRBD2; size: .; length: 17; J: TRBJ2-1; CDR3: CASSRSGGGKSSNEQFF; DNA: TGTGCCAGCAGCAGGTCCGGGGGGGGAAAATCTAGCAATGAGCAGTTCTTC
V: TRBV5-1; D: .; size: .; length: 13; J: TRBJ2-3; CDR3: CASSFTQSDTQYF; DNA: TGCGCCAGCAGCTTCACTCAGTCAGATACGCAGTATTTT
V: TRBV7-9; D: .; size: .; length: 15; J: TRBJ2-7; CDR3: CASSPQEGRHYEQYF; DNA: TGTGCCAGCAGCCCTCAAGAGGGGCGGCACTACGAGCAGTACTTC
V: TRBV5-1; D: .; size: once; length: 14; J: TRBJ1-4; CDR3: CASSLTDGNEKLFF; DNA: TGCGCCAGCAGCTTGACGGACGGAAATGAAAAACTGTTTTTT
V: TRBV6-6; D: TRBD1; size: .; length: 15; J: TRBJ1-3; CDR3: CASSYSRGTGNTIYF; DNA: TGTGCCAGCAGTTATTCCAGGGGGACTGGAAACACCATATATTTT
V: TRBV7-6; D: .; size: .; length: 14; J: TRBJ1-6; CDR3: CASSLTPYNSPLHF; DNA: TGTGCCAGCAGCTTGACACCGTATAATTCACCCCTCCACTTT
V: TRBV10-1; D: TRBD1; size: .; length: 14; J: TRBJ2-7; CDR3: CASRRTGISGEQYF; DNA: TGCGCCAGCCGCAGGACAGGGATATCAGGCGAGCAGTACTTC
V: TRBV6-5; D: .; size: once; length: 14; J: TRBJ1-2; CDR3: CASSLTDMRFDYTF; DNA: TGTGCCAGCAGTTTGACGGACATGAGGTTCGACTACACCTTC
V: TRBV6-5; D: TRBD1; size: once; length: 13; J: TRBJ1-5; CDR3: CASTRQGGQPQHF; DNA: TGTGCCAGCACCCGACAGGGAGGTCAGCCCCAGCATTTT
V: TRBV18; D: .; size: .; length: 13; J: TRBJ1-6; CDR3: CASSPTGNSPLHF; DNA: TGTGCCAGCTCACCTACAGGGAATTCACCCCTCCACTTT
V: TRBV5-6; D: .; size: .; length: 14; J: TRBJ2-1; CDR3: CASSWGGALDEQFF; DNA: TGTGCCAGCAGCTGGGGGGGCGCCCTCGATGAGCAGTTCTTC
V: TRBV6-5; D: .; size: .; length: 15; J: TRBJ2-1; CDR3: CASSLRVLSYNEQFF; DNA: TGTGCCAGCAGCTTGAGGGTTCTTTCCTACAATGAGCAGTTCTTC
V: TRBV7-8; D: TRBD1; size: .; length: 14; J: TRBJ1-1; CDR3: CASSLGTVNTEAFF; DNA: TGTGCCAGCAGCTTGGGGACAGTAAACACTGAAGCTTTCTTT
V: TRBV30; D: .; size: .; length: 14; J: TRBJ2-5; CDR3: CAWSGQYYQETQYF; DNA: TGTGCCTGGAGTGGACAATACTACCAAGAGACCCAGTACTTC
V: TRBV19; D: .; size: once; length: 14; J: TRBJ1-4; CDR3: CASSIDGRYEKLFF; DNA: TGTGCCAGTAGTATCGACGGAAGATATGAAAAACTGTTTTTT
V: TRBV19; D: TRBD2; size: once; length: 15; J: TRBJ2-3; CDR3: CASSKAGLATDTQYF; DNA: TGTGCCAGTAGTAAAGCGGGACTTGCCACAGATACGCAGTATTTT
V: TRBV11-1; D: .; size: .; length: 15; J: TRBJ2-1; CDR3: CASNLPGNPPNEQFF; DNA: TGTGCCAGCAACCTCCCAGGGAATCCCCCCAATGAGCAGTTCTTC
V: TRBV29-1; D: TRBD1; size: .; length: 13; J: TRBJ2-3; CDR3: CSVLRDRGNTQYF; DNA: TGCAGCGTGCTGCGGGACAGGGGCAATACGCAGTATTTT
V: TRBV6-5; D: .; size: .; length: 16; J: TRBJ2-7; CDR3: CASSYGRGGSSHEQYF; DNA: TGTGCCAGCAGTTACGGGAGAGGGGGGAGTTCCCACGAGCAGTACTTC
V: TRBV4-1; D: TRBD1; size: .; length: 14; J: TRBJ2-7; CDR3: CASRRQGSSYEQYF; DNA: TGCGCCAGCAGGAGACAGGGGAGCTCCTACGAGCAGTACTTC
V: TRBV19; D: .; size: .; length: 15; J: TRBJ1-3; CDR3: CASSIAGSSGNTIYF; DNA: TGTGCCAGTAGTATTGCGGGGTCCTCTGGAAACACCATATATTTT
V: TRBV4-2; D: .; size: few; length: 15; J: TRBJ1-2; CDR3: CASSQAGQSSNGYTF; DNA: TGTGCCAGCAGCCAAGCGGGACAATCCTCCAATGGCTACACCTTC